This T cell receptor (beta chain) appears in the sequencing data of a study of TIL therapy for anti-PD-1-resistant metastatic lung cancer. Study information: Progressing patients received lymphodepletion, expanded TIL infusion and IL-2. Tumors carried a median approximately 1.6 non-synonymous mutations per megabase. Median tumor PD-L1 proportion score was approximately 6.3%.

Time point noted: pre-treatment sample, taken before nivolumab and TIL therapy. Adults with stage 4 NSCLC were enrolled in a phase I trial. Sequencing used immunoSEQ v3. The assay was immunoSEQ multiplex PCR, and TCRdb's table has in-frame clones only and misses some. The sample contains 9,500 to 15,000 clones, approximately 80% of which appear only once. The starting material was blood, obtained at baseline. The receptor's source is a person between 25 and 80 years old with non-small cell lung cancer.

CDR3 DNA sequence: TGTGCCAGCAGCTTAGGTCCGCGGCAGGGCAATCAGCCCCAGCATTTT. It encodes CASSLGPRQGNQPQHF. V and J are TRBV7-8 and TRBJ1-5; D is unresolved. Germline values: CDR1 SGHVS, CDR2 FQNEAQ. The CDR3 spans 16 residues. V was shortened by 1 base and J by 2 bases, with 12 bases between the two germline ends.